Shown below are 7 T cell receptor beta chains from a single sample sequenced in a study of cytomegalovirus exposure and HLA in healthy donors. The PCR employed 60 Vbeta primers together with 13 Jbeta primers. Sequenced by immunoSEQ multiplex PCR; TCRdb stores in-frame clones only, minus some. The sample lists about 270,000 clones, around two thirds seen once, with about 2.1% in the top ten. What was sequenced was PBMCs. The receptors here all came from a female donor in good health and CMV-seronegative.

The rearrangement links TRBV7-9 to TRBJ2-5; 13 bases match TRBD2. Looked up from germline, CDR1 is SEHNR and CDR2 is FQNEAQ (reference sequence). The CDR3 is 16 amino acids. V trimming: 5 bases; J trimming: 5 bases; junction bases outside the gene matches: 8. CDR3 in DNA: TGTGCCAGCAGCCCCCGGACTAGCGGGAGTGTTGAGACCCAGTACTTC. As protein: CASSPRTSGSVETQYF.

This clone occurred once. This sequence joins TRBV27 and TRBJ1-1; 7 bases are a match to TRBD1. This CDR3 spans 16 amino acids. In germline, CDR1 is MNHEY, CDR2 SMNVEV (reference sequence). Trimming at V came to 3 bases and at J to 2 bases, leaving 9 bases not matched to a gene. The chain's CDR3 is CASSFAGGNLNTEAFF. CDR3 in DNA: TGTGCCAGCAGTTTTGCAGGGGGGAATCTTAACACTGAAGCTTTCTTT.

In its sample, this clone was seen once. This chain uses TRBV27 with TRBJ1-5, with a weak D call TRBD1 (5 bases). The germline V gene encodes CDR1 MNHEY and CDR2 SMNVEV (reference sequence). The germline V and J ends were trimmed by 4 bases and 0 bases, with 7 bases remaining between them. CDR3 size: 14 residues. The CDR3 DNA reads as TGTGCCAGCAGTTCAGGGTATAGCAATCAGCCCCAGCATTTT. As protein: CASSSGYSNQPQHF.

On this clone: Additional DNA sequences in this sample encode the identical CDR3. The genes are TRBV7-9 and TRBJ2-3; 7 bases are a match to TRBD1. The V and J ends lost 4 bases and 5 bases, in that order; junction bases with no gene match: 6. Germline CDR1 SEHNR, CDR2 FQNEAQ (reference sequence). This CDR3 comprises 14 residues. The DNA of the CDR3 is TGTGCCAGCAGCTACGGACAGGTATTAGATACGCAGTATTTT. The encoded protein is CASSYGQVLDTQYF.

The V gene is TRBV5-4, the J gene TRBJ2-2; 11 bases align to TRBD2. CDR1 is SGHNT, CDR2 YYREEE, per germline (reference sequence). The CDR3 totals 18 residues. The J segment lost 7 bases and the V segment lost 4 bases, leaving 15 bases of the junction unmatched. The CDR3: CASSPGLAGTRADGELFF. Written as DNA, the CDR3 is TGTGCCAGCAGCCCAGGACTAGCGGGCACTAGGGCGGACGGGGAGCTGTTTTTT.

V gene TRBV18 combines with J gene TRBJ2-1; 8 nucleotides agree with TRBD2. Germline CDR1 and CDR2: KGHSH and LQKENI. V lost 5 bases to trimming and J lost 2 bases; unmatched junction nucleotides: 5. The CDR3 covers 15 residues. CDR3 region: CASSSLSGTYNEQFF. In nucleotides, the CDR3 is TGTGCCAGCTCAAGCCTTAGCGGGACCTACAATGAGCAGTTCTTC.

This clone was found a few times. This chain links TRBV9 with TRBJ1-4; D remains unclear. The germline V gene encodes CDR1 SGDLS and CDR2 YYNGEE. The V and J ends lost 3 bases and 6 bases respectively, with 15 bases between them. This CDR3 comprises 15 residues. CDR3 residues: CASSAAGRVDEKLFF. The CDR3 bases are TGTGCCAGCAGCGCGGCCGGGAGGGTAGATGAAAAACTGTTTTTT.